The following is a TCR beta chain sequence with its context. This sample was taken from a study of blood T cell repertoires in COVID-19. Across the whole study: COVID-19 samples, acute and convalescent, were from the United States, Italy and Spain.

In germline, CDR1 is SGHDT, CDR2 YYEEEE. The J segment lost 4 bases and the V segment lost 4 bases, leaving 11 bases of the junction unmatched. This CDR3 has 16 residues. Libraries were prepared by immunoSEQ multiplex PCR; TCRdb keeps only in-frame clonotypes and omits some of them. The sample includes about 140,000 clones, approximately 84% of them seen just once. The source material was peripheral blood. V is TRBV5-6 and J is TRBJ2-7; 10 nucleotides align to TRBD2. This clonotype originated in a woman in her sixties or seventies with acute or convalescent COVID-19. CDR3 sequence: CASSPPSSGRRYEQYF. Here the CDR3 DNA reads TGTGCCAGCAGCCCCCCTTCTAGCGGGAGAAGATACGAGCAGTACTTC.